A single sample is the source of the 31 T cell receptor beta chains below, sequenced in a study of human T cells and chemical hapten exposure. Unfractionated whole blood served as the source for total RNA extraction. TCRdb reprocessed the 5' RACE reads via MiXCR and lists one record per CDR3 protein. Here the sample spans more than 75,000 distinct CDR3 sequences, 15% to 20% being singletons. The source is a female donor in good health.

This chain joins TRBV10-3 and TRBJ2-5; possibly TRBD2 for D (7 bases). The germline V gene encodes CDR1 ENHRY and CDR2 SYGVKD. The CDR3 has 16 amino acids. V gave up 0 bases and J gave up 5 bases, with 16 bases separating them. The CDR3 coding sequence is TGTGCCATCAGTGAGTCCCTTCGGGGGGCCGATGAGACCCAGTACTTC. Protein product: CAISESLRGADETQYF.

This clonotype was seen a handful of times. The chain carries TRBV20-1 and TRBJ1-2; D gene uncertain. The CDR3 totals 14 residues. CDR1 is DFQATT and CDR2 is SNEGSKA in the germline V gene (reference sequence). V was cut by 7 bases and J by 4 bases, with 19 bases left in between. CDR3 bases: TGCAGTGGGGCGGAGGGTGCGGGTGGCTATGGCTACACCTTC. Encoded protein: CSGAEGAGGYGYTF.

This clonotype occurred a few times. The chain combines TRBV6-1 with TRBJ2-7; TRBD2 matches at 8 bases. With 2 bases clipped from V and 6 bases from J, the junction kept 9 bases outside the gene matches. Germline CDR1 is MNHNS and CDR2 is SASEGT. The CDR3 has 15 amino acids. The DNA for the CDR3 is TGTGCCAGCAGTGAAATGGTTGCGGGGGGCGGCGAGCAGTACTTC. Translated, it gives CASSEMVAGGGEQYF.

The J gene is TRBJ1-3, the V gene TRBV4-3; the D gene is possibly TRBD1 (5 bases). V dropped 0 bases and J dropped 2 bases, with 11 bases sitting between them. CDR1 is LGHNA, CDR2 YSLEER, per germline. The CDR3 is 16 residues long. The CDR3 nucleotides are TGCGCCAGCAGCCAAGAGGGACCAGGGACTGGAAACACCATATATTTT. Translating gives CASSQEGPGTGNTIYF.

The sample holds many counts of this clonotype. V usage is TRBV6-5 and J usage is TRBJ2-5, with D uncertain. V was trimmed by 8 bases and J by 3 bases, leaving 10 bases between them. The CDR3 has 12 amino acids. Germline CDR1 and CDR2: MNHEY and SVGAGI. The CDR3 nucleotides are TGTGCCAGCGGTGACACCAAAGAGACCCAGTACTTC. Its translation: CASGDTKETQYF.

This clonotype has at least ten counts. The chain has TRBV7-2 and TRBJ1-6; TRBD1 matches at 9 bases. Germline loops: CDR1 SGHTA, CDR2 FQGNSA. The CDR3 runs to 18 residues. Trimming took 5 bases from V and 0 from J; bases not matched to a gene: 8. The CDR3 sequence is CASSPDGTGSSYNSPLHF. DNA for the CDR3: TGTGCCAGCAGCCCGGACGGGACAGGGAGCTCCTATAATTCACCCCTCCACTTT.

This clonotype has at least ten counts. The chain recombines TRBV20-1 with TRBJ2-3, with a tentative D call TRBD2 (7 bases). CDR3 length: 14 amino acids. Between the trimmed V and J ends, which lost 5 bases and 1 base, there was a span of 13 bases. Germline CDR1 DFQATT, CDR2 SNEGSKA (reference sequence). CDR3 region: CSAVRGRGTDTQYF. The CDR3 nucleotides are TGCAGTGCTGTGCGGGGGCGAGGCACAGATACGCAGTATTTT.

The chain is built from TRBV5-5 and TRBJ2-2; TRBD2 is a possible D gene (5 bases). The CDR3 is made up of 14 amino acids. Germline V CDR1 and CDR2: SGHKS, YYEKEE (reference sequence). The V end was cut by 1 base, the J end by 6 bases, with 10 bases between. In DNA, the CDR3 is TGTGCCAGCAGCTTGCCAGAGAGGGCCGGGGAGCTGTTTTTT. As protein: CASSLPERAGELFF.

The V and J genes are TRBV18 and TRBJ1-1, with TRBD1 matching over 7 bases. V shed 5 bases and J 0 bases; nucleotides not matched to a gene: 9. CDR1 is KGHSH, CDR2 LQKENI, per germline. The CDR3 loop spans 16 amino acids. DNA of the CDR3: TGTGCCAGCTCAAGGGACAGACGAAGCCTGAACACTGAAGCTTTCTTT. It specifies CASSRDRRSLNTEAFF.

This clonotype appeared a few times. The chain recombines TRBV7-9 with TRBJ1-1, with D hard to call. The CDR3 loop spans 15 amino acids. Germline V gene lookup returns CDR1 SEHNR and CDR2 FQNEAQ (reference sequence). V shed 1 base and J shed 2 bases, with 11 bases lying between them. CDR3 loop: CASSLVYSLNTEAFF. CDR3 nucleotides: TGTGCCAGCAGCTTAGTTTATTCGTTAAACACTGAAGCTTTCTTT.

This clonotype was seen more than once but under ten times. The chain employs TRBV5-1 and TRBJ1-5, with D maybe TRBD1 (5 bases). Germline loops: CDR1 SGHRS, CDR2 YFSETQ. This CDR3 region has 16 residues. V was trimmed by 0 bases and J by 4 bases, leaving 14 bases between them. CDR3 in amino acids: CASSLGPGQGNQPQHF. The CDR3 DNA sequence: TGCGCCAGCAGCTTGGGCCCCGGGCAGGGAAATCAGCCCCAGCATTTT.

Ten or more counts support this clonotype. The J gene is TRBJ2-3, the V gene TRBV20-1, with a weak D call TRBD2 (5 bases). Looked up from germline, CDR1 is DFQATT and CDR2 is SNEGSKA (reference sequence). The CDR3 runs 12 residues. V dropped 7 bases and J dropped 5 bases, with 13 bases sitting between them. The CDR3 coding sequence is TGCAGTGGTAGGCTGGCGGGAGATACGCAGTATTTT. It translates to CSGRLAGDTQYF.

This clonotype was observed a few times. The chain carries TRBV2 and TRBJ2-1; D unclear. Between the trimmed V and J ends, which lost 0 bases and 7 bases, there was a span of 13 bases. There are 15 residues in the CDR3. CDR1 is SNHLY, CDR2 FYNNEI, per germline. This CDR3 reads CASSEALLGSNEQFF. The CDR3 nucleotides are TGTGCCAGCAGTGAAGCCCTCCTTGGTTCGAATGAGCAGTTCTTC. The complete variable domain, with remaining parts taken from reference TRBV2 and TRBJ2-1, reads EPEVTQTPSHQVTQMGQEVILRCVPISNHLYFYWYRQILGQKVEFLVSFYNNEISEKSEIFDDQFSVERPDGSNFTLKIRSTKLEDSAMYFCASSEALLGSNEQFFGPGTRLTVL.

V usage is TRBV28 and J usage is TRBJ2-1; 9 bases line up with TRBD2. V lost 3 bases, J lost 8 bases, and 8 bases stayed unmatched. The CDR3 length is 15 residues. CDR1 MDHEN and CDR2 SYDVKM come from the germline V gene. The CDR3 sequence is CASSLGGLAGHEQFF. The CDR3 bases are TGTGCCAGCAGTTTGGGGGGACTAGCCGGTCATGAGCAGTTCTTC. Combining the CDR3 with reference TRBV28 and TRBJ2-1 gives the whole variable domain DVKVTQSSRYLVKRTGEKVFLECVQDMDHENMFWYRQDPGLGLRLIYFSYDVKMKEKGDIPEGYSVSREKKERFSLILESASTNQTSMYLCASSLGGLAGHEQFFGPGTRLTVL.

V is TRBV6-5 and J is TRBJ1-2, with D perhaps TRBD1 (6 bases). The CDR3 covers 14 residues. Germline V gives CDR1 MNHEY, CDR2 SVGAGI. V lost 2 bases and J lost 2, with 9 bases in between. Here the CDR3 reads CASSYGTGNYGYTF. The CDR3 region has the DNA TGTGCCAGCAGTTACGGAACAGGGAACTATGGCTACACCTTC.

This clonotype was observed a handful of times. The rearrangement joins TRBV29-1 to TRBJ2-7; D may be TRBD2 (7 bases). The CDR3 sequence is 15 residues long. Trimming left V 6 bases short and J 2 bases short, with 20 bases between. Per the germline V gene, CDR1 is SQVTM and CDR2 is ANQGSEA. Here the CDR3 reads CSVIHRAGAPYEQYF. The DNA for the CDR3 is TGCAGCGTAATCCACAGGGCGGGGGCCCCCTACGAGCAGTACTTC.

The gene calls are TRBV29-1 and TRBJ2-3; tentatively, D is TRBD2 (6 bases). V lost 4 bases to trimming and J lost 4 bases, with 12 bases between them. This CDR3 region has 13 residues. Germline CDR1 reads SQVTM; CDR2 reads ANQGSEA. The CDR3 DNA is TGCAGCGTTGGTCCCGGGAGCGCAGATACGCAGTATTTT. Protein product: CSVGPGSADTQYF.

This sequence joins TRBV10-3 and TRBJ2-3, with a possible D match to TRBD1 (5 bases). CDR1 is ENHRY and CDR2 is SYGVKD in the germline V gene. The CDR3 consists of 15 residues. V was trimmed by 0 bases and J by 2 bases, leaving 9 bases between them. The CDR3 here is CAISESGQHTDTQYF. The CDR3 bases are TGTGCCATCAGTGAGTCGGGGCAGCACACAGATACGCAGTATTTT.

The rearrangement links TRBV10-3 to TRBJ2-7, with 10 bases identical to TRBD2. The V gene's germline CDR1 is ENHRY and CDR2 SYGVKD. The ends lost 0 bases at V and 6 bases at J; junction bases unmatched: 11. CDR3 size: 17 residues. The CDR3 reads CAISESSPSGRDGEQYF. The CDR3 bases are TGTGCCATCAGTGAGTCTTCCCCCAGCGGGAGGGATGGCGAGCAGTACTTC.

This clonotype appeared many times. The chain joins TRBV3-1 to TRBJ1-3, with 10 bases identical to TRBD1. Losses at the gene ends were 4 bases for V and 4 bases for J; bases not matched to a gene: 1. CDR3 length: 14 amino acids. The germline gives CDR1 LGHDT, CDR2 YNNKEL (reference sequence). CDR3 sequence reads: CASSPGQGGNTIYF. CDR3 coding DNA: TGTGCCAGCAGCCCGGGACAGGGGGGAAACACCATATATTTT.

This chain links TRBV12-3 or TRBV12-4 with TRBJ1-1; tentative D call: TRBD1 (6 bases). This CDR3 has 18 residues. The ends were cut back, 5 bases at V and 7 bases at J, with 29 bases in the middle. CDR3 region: CASSLAPSLTGGIYEAFF. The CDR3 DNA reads TGTGCCAGCAGTCTCGCCCCCTCCCTGACAGGTGGCATCTATGAAGCTTTCTTT.

DNA of the CDR3: TGTGCCAGCAACCAATACACAGATACGCAGTATTTT. Protein: CASNQYTDTQYF. The gene calls are TRBV6-1 and TRBJ2-3; no clear D. The CDR3 totals 12 residues. CDR1 MNHNS and CDR2 SASEGT come from the germline V gene. Trimming stripped 7 bases from V and 2 bases from J, with 7 bases between.

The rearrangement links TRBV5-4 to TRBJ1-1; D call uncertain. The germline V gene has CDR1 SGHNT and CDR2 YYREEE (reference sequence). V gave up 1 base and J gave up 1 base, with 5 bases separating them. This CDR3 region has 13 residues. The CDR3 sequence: CASSLPGNTEAFF. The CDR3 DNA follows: TGTGCCAGCAGCTTGCCGGGGAACACTGAAGCTTTCTTT.

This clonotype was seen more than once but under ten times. CDR3 region: CASSFSEDTEAFF. In nucleotides, the CDR3 is TGTGCCAGCAGCTTTTCTGAGGATACTGAAGCTTTCTTT. The genes are TRBV7-9 and TRBJ1-1; D ambiguous. This CDR3 region has 13 residues. Per germline, CDR1 SEHNR and CDR2 FQNEAQ (reference sequence). V gave up 3 bases and J gave up 5 bases, with 10 bases separating them.

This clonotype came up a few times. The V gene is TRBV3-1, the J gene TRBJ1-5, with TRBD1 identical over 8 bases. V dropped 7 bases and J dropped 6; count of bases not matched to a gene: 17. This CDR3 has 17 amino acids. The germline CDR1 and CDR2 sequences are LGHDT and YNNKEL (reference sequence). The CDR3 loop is CASTLDREECCGQPQHF. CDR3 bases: TGTGCCAGCACCCTGGACAGGGAGGAATGTTGCGGTCAGCCCCAGCATTTT.

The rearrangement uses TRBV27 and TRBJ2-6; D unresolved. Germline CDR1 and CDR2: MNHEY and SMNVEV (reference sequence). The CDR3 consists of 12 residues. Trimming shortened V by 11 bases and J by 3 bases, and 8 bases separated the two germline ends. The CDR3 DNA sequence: TGTGCCGGGTTAAATGGGGCCAACGTCCTGACTTTC. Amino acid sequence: CAGLNGANVLTF.

CDR3 coding DNA: TGCGCCAGCAGCACCGGGACTAGCGGGGGGTCGAGCTCCTACAATGAGCAGTTCTTC. Translating it yields CASSTGTSGGSSSYNEQFF. This sequence joins TRBV5-1 and TRBJ2-1; 15 bases map to TRBD2. CDR3 size: 19 residues. The germline V gene has CDR1 SGHRS and CDR2 YFSETQ. Unmatched junction bases numbered 8, after V lost 4 bases and J lost 0 bases.

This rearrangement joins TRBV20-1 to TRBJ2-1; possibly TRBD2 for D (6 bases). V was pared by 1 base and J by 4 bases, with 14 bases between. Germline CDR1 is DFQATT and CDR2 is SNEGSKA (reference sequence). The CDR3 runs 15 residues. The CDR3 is CSARAPGLSYNEQFF. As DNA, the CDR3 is TGCAGTGCTAGAGCCCCGGGACTGTCATACAATGAGCAGTTCTTC.

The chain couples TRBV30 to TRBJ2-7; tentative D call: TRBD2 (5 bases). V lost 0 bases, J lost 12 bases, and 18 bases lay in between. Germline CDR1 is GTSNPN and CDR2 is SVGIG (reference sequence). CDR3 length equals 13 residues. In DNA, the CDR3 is TGTGCCTGGAGTGTTGGTCCTGGCGGTAGCGCGTACTTC. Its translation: CAWSVGPGGSAYF.

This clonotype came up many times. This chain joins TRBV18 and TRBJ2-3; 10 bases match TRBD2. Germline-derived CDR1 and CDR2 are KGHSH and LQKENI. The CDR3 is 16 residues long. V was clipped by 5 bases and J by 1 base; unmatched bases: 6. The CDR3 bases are TGTGCCAGCTCAATCCAAGCGGGGGGGCGCACAGATACGCAGTATTTT. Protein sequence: CASSIQAGGRTDTQYF.

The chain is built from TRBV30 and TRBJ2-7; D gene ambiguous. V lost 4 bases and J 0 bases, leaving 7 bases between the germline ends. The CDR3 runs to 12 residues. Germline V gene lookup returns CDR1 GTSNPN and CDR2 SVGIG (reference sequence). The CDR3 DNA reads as TGTGCCTGGAAGGCTGCCTCCTACGAGCAGTACTTC. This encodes CAWKAASYEQYF.